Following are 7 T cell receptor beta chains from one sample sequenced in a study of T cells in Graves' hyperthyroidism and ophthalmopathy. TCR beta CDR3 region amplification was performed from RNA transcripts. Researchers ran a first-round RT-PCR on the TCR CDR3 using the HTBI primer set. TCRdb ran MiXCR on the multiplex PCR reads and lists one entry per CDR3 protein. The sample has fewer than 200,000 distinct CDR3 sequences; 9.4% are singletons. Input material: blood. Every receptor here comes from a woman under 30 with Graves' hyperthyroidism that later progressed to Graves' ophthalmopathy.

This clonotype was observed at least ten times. The CDR3 spells CAWREGYNTEAFF. CDR3 nucleotide sequence: TGTGCCTGGAGGGAGGGATACAACACTGAAGCTTTCTTT. The V and J genes are TRBV30 and TRBJ1-1; D gene uncertain. CDR1 GTSNPN and CDR2 SVGIG come from the germline V gene (reference sequence). The CDR3 loop spans 13 amino acids. Trimming took off 3 bases at V and 2 bases at J, with 10 bases between the two ends.

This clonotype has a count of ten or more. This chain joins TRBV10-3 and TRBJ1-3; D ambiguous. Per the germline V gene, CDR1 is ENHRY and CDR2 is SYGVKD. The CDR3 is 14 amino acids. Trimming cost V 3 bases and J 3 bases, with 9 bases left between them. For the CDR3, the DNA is TGTGCCATCAGTGATCACCCGAATGGAAACACCATATATTTT. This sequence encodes CAISDHPNGNTIYF.

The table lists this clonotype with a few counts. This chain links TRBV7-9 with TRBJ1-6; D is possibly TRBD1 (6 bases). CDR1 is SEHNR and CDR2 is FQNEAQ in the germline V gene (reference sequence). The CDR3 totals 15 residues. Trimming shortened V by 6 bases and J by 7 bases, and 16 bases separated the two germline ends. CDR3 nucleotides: TGTGCCAGCAGGGGTGGGCGGGGGCTCAATTCACCCCTCCACTTT. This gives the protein CASRGGRGLNSPLHF.

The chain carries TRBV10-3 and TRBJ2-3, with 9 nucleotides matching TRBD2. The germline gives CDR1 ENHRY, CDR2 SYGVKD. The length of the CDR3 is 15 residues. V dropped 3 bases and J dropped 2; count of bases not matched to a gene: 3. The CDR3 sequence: CAISDASGVTDTQYF. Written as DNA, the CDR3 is TGTGCCATCAGTGACGCTAGCGGGGTCACAGATACGCAGTATTTT.

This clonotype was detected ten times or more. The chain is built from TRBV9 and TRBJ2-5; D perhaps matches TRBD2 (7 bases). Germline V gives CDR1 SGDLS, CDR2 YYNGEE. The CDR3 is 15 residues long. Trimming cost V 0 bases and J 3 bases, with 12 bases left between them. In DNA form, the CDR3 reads TGTGCCAGCAGCGTAGAGGGAGGGGGGAAAGAGACCCAGTACTTC. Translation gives CASSVEGGGKETQYF.

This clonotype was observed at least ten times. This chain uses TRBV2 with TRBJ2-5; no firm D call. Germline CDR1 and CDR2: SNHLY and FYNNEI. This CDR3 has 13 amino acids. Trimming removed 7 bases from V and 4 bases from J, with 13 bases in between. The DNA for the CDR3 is TGTGCCAGCATTAGACGCCCCACAGAGACCCAGTACTTC. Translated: CASIRRPTETQYF.

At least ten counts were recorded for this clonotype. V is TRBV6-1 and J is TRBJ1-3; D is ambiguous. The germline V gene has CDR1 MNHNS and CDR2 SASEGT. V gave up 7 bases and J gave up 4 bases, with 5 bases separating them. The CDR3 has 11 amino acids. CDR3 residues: CASKQGNTIYF. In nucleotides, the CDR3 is TGTGCCAGCAAACAGGGAAACACCATATATTTT.